This TCR beta chain was sequenced for a study of CD8 T cells in ankylosing spondylitis. Many counts were recorded for this clonotype. Its specificity is unknown. By quantitative 5'-RACE with molecular barcodes, the TCR beta libraries were made. TCRdb redid the calling of the 5' RACE reads with MiXCR, one entry per CDR3 protein. The data hold fewer than 250,000 distinct CDR3 sequences, with 8% to 11% observed a single time. V was pared by 3 bases and J by 0 bases, with 9 bases between. This CDR3 is built from 15 residues. The V gene's germline CDR1 is GTSNPN and CDR2 SVGIG (reference sequence). Broader study findings: Prior literature has documented some motif variants in synovial fluid and blood from reactive arthritis.

The sample taken for sequencing was blood, either unsorted or a sorted T cell fraction (not recorded which). This receptor was obtained from a male donor with ankylosing spondylitis or in good health (not recorded which). V is TRBV30 and J is TRBJ1-6; perhaps TRBD1 as D (6 bases). The CDR3 spells CAWSVDSSYNSPLHF. The CDR3 bases are TGTGCCTGGAGCGTGGACAGCTCCTATAATTCACCCCTCCACTTT.